This T cell receptor beta chain was sequenced during a study of blood T cells in healthy people across ages (dated by TCRdb to about 2015). Notes on the research overall: In model experiments, roughly one uniquely barcoded TCR beta cDNA molecule per two T cells was captured by template switching. For two donors (one aged 18 to 30 and one aged 80 or older), the study analyzed two additional independent replicas of 1 million unique cDNA reads from the same blood draw. The donors were divided into four age groups: young (average around 16 years), middle-aged (approximately 42), aged (approximately 62) and long-lived (roughly 88). To avoid experimental bias, donors of different ages were randomly spread across the sequencing lanes. Age-related changes in TCR beta repertoire diversity were measured in the study by deep sequencing normalized with unique cDNA molecular identifiers.

Systemically healthy Caucasian individuals from Russia, roughly 40 in total and aged roughly 6 to 90 years, were included as donors. Ten milliliters of peripheral blood were drawn from each donor into EDTA-treated Vacutainer tubes. Ficoll-Paque density-gradient centrifugation was used to isolate PBMCs, with at least 7 million obtained per sample. Trizol reagent was used to extract total RNA from the PBMCs, yielding at least 5.5 micrograms per sample. For every donor, an aliquot of PBMCs went through flow cytometry to measure the percentages of naive CD45RAhigh/CD27high T cells. This clonotype was seen a few times. The clone's antigen remains unknown. No much larger clonotype is one base removed from it; base qualities were not supplied. The full study reports these points: The percentage of naive T cells measured by flow cytometry correlated strongly with observed TCR beta diversity. Because profiling used bulk unsorted PBMCs, naive and antigen-experienced compartments could not be compared conclusively. As age increased, observed TCR beta diversity per million T cells dropped in a roughly linear way, and a significant reduction was already evident by age around 41. Because donor CMV infection status was unknown, age-related changes in expanded clonotypes were potentially confounded. Compared with the aged group, the long-lived group had more naive CD4+ T cells, fewer expanded clones and increased TCR diversity, a pattern suggesting age selection. Estimates of total diversity based on one million sequenced T cells were considered lower bounds and underestimates.

The method was 5' RACE. The sequencer was an Illumina HiSeq 2500. The second PCR ran for about 6 to 12 cycles and used a J-beta primer mix along with a sample-barcoded 5' primer. Each TCR beta cDNA molecule received a unique molecular identifier from a template-switch 5' adaptor carrying 12 random nucleotides. At least 2.5 million CDR3-containing paired-end reads were obtained from each sample. First-strand cDNA was synthesized from all RNA with the Mint cDNA synthesis kit, primed by a TRBC-specific oligonucleotide. After uracil-DNA glycosylase treatment, a first 18-cycle PCR used universal primers M1SS and BC2_uni_R on all cDNA. In the authors' own workflow: Each sample was normalized by randomly selecting 1 million high-quality reads, each carrying a distinct molecular identifier. Reads sharing molecular identifiers were discarded rather than binned into consensus sequences. MiTCR, with a Q25 quality threshold and the strictest error-elimination algorithm, was used for CDR3 identification, clonotype clustering and error correction. A nonparametric unseen species model using Euler transformation provided a lower-bound estimate of total TCR beta diversity. The public reads were quality trimmed at Q25 with fastp and then assembled into clones with MiXCR by TCRdb, keeping productive beta chains. Rows merge per CDR3 protein into single entries with the most common DNA and genes. The V and J calls here are based on TCRdb, not the publication. For this sample the table gives some 860,000 distinct CDR3 sequences, of which 56% were detected only once. Of the sample, around 25% falls within the top ten clones.

The cysteine opens and the phenylalanine closes a CDR3 of 17 amino acids. The DNA shown is the 51-base CDR3, in frame from base 1. CDR1 SGHRS and CDR2 YFSETQ were looked up in the germline V gene. Trimming at the junction amounts to 0 bases on V and 0 bases on J, and the germline ends lie 15 bases apart. Sequenced: blood. The rearrangement combines TRBV5-1 with TRBJ1-1, with no confidently assigned D gene. The receptor comes from a middle-aged man in good health. The CDR3 protein sequence reads: CASSLGRIVSMNTEAFF. The DNA sequence is TGCGCCAGCAGCTTGGGGCGGATCGTCTCAATGAACACTGAAGCTTTCTTT.